One sample yielded the 29 T cell receptor beta chains listed below, sequenced in a study of T cells in Graves' hyperthyroidism and ophthalmopathy. Amplification yielded TCR beta CDR3 regions, with RNA transcripts as the source. First-round RT-PCR targeting the TCR CDR3 was performed with the HTBI primer set. Each CDR3 protein is one row after TCRdb ran MiXCR on the multiplex PCR reads. Of fewer than 750,000 distinct CDR3 sequences in the sample, about half were seen once. Sequenced input: peripheral blood or thyroid tissue (not recorded which). The receptors originated from a woman aged 18 to 35 with Graves' hyperthyroidism.

This clonotype has a single count. The chain is built from TRBV7-8 and TRBJ2-5; TRBD2 aligns across 8 bases. The CDR3 runs to 14 residues. Germline values: CDR1 SGHVS, CDR2 FQNEAQ. V trimming: 5 bases; J trimming: 13 bases; junction bases outside the gene matches: 15. The CDR3 coding sequence is TGTGCCAGCAGCCCCAGCGGGAGTTCACCCAAGTGGTACTTC. This encodes CASSPSGSSPKWYF.

There are many counts of this clonotype. The J gene is TRBJ1-5, the V gene TRBV20-1; D is possibly TRBD1 (5 bases). Looked up from germline, CDR1 is DFQATT and CDR2 is SNEGSKA (reference sequence). This CDR3 contains 14 residues. V was cut by 5 bases and J by 4 bases, with 15 bases left in between. CDR3 bases: TGCAGTGCTTGTGCAGGGCAGAGTAATCAGCCCCAGCATTTT. This sequence encodes CSACAGQSNQPQHF.

This clonotype was recorded a few times. The chain carries TRBV14 and TRBJ2-2, with 8 bases fitting TRBD1. The germline CDR1 and CDR2 sequences are SGHDN and FVKESK. This CDR3 comprises 15 residues. After removal of 1 base from V and 3 bases from J, the junction contained 1 base not matched to a gene. CDR3 nucleotides: TGTGCCAGCAGCCAAGCCAGGGGGCACACCGGGGAGCTGTTTTTT. Residues: CASSQARGHTGELFF.

Concerning this clonotype: A much larger clone sits a single nucleotide away, making a read error possible. The chain employs TRBV7-2 and TRBJ1-4, with a tentative D call TRBD1 (5 bases). CDR3 length: 15 residues. The germline gives CDR1 SGHTA, CDR2 FQGNSA. This chain's CDR3 is CASSYDSTTSEKLFF. CDR3 DNA: TGTGCCAGCAGCTACGACAGCACAACTAGTGAAAAACTGTTTTTT. Based on the CDR3 plus reference TRBV7-2 and TRBJ1-4, the full variable domain is GAGVSQSPSNKVTEKGKDVELRCDPISGHTALYWYRQSLGQGLEFLIYFQGNSAPDKSGLPSDRFSAERTGGSVSTLTIQRTQQEDSAVYLCASSYDSTTSEKLFFGSGTQLSVL.

This chain uses TRBV12-3 or TRBV12-4 with TRBJ2-3; 10 bases agree with TRBD2. This CDR3 contains 15 residues. J was trimmed by 5 bases and V by 3 bases; bases with no gene match: 5. CDR3 coding DNA: TGTGCCAGCAGTTTTCTAGCGGGAGCGAGAGATACGCAGTATTTT. It encodes CASSFLAGARDTQYF.

This sequence joins TRBV10-3 and TRBJ1-1; D might be TRBD1 (5 bases). Trimming removed 6 bases at V and 1 base at J, with 12 bases between. The CDR3 loop spans 14 amino acids. Per germline, CDR1 ENHRY and CDR2 SYGVKD. The CDR3 DNA sequence: TGTGCCATCAGGGAGGGACGGGCGAACACTGAAGCTTTCTTT. Protein sequence: CAIREGRANTEAFF.

For this clonotype: A read error may produce the germline difference seen at one junction end. The chain recombines TRBV19 with TRBJ1-6; no definite D call. This CDR3 is built from 14 residues. The germline V gene has CDR1 LNHDA and CDR2 SQIVND (reference sequence). The CDR3 spells CASSLVAYNSPLHF. The CDR3 DNA follows: TGTGCCAGTAGTCTGGTGGCCTACAATTCACCCCTCCACTTT.

Regarding this clonotype: A much larger clonotype is one base distant, so this may be a read error. The genes are TRBV10-3 and TRBJ1-1; D is ambiguous. Germline CDR1 is ENHRY and CDR2 is SYGVKD. CDR3 length: 13 residues. The DNA of the CDR3 is TGTGCCAGCAACCCCGGGGTGAACACTGAAACTTTCTTT. It translates to CASNPGVNTETFF.

The chain employs TRBV7-9 and TRBJ1-1; a weak D match, TRBD1 (6 bases). The V gene lost 1 base and the J gene lost 14 bases, with 29 bases spanning the gap. Germline V lookup: CDR1 SEHNR, CDR2 FQNEAQ (reference sequence). The CDR3 totals 17 residues. This CDR3 reads CASSLDPGASSYNEQFF. In DNA form, the CDR3 reads TGTGCCAGCAGCTTAGATCCGGGGGCGAGCTCCTACAATGAGCAGTTCTTT.

Details on this clonotype: This may stem from a read error, because a much larger clone lies one nucleotide away. This chain connects TRBV7-2 to TRBJ2-6; D ambiguous. Per the germline V gene, CDR1 is SGHTA and CDR2 is FQGNSA. The CDR3 loop spans 18 amino acids. CDR3 in DNA: TGTGCCGGCAGCTTAATCGCGGATATACACTCTGGGGCCAACGTCCTGACTTTC. As protein: CAGSLIADIHSGANVLTF. Full variable domain (missing parts from reference TRBV7-2 and TRBJ2-6): GAGVSQSPSNKVTEKGKDVELRCDPISGHTALYWYRQSLGQGLEFLIYFQGNSAPDKSGLPSDRFSAERTGGSVSTLTIQRTQQEDSAVYLCAGSLIADIHSGANVLTFGAGSRLTVL.

This clonotype occurred many times. The chain uses TRBV24-1 and TRBJ2-2, with D unresolved. The CDR3 has 13 residues. Trimming removed 9 bases from V and 2 bases from J, with 9 bases in between. Germline CDR1 reads KGHDR; CDR2 reads SFDVKD. The CDR3 loop is CATVQTNTGELFF. CDR3 sequence (DNA): TGTGCCACCGTCCAGACTAACACCGGGGAGCTGTTTTTT.

Many counts were recorded for this clonotype. This sequence joins TRBV29-1 and TRBJ2-7; D may be TRBD1 (5 bases). Trimming stripped 0 bases from V and 0 bases from J, with 9 bases between. The germline V gene has CDR1 SQVTM and CDR2 ANQGSEA. The CDR3 consists of 14 residues. The CDR3, as DNA: TGCAGCGTTGAAGATCAGGGATCCTCCTACGAGCAGTACTTC. Translated, it gives CSVEDQGSSYEQYF.

About this clonotype itself: The germline gene is not matched at one end of the junction; a read error may be the cause. This chain links TRBV7-2 with TRBJ2-5; D may be TRBD1 (6 bases). The CDR3 sequence is 13 residues long. CDR1 SGHTA and CDR2 FQGNSA come from the germline V gene. CDR3 in DNA: TGCGCCAGCAGCCAAGAGGGCAGGGGGACCCAGTACTTC. Translation: CASSQEGRGTQYF.

This chain links TRBV19 with TRBJ2-2; D gene uncertain. Germline values: CDR1 LNHDA, CDR2 SQIVND (reference sequence). Trimming took 7 bases from V and 9 from J, leaving 3 bases between them. This CDR3 comprises 9 residues. In DNA, the CDR3 is TGTGCCAGTACCCGGGAGCTGTTTTTT. It translates to CASTRELFF. Supplemented by reference TRBV19 and TRBJ2-2, the full variable domain reads DGGITQSPKYLFRKEGQNVTLSCEQNLNHDAMYWYRQDPGQGLRLIYYSQIVNDFQKGDIAEGYSVSREKKESFPLTVTSAQKNPTAFYLCASTRELFFGEGSRLTVL.

This clonotype was seen once. The chain links TRBV12-3 or TRBV12-4 to TRBJ2-5; 8 nucleotides match TRBD2. V shed 2 bases, J shed 4 bases, and the junction held 3 bases outside the gene matches. The CDR3 runs 14 residues. Here the CDR3 DNA reads TGTGCCAGCAGTTTATTTGCGGGAGGAGAGACCCAGTACTTC. Its protein product is CASSLFAGGETQYF.

This clonotype was observed many times. The chain couples TRBV6-5 to TRBJ2-5; D is possibly TRBD2 (5 bases). The CDR3 totals 16 residues. CDR1 is MNHEY and CDR2 is SVGAGI in the germline V gene. The V end was cut by 5 bases, the J end by 0 bases, with 16 bases between. In nucleotides, the CDR3 is TGTGCCAGCAGTGCCCCCGGGGAAGCGGACCAAGAGACCCAGTACTTC. Its protein is CASSAPGEADQETQYF.

V and J are TRBV12-3 or TRBV12-4 and TRBJ1-2, with TRBD1 identical over 8 bases. J was trimmed by 6 bases and V by 7 bases; bases with no gene match: 7. This CDR3 is built from 13 residues. The CDR3 protein is CASNVGTGDGYTF. DNA of the CDR3: TGTGCCAGCAACGTCGGGACAGGTGATGGCTACACCTTC.

V and J are TRBV6-4 and TRBJ2-7; D perhaps matches TRBD2 (5 bases). This CDR3 contains 17 residues. Deletions cut 3 bases from V and 3 bases from J, with 21 bases between. The germline CDR1 and CDR2 sequences are MRHNA and SNTAGT. DNA of the CDR3: TGTGCCAGCAGTGAGTCAATCCCCGGGATCGGGGTCTACGAGCAGTACTTC. This codes for CASSESIPGIGVYEQYF.

In this sample, this clonotype turned up many times. The V and J genes are TRBV7-3 and TRBJ1-1; D remains unclear. V was trimmed by 4 bases and J by 2 bases, leaving 14 bases between them. Germline V gene lookup returns CDR1 SGHTA and CDR2 FQGTGA. The CDR3 length is 15 residues. CDR3: CASSSEGSINTEAFF. The CDR3 DNA follows: TGTGCCAGCAGCTCCGAAGGGTCGATAAACACTGAAGCTTTCTTT.

The table lists this clonotype with many counts. The chain is built from TRBV20-1 and TRBJ2-2; TRBD1 matches at 7 bases. The CDR3 spans 16 residues. V trimming: 5 bases; J trimming: 4 bases; junction bases outside the gene matches: 13. CDR1 DFQATT and CDR2 SNEGSKA come from the germline V gene (reference sequence). As DNA, the CDR3 is TGCAGTGCTCTAGGACAGGCTGCGTTGGGCACCGGGGAGCTGTTTTTT. Encoded protein: CSALGQAALGTGELFF.

As to this clonotype: This clone may be a read error of a much larger clone one base away. The chain has TRBV20-1 and TRBJ1-1; the D gene is possibly TRBD1 (5 bases). The germline V and J ends were trimmed by 0 bases and 1 base, with 6 bases remaining between them. The CDR3 has 13 residues. In germline, CDR1 is DFQATT, CDR2 SNEGSKA (reference sequence). As DNA, the CDR3 is TGCAGTGCTAGAGATACAGGGAACACTGAAGCTTTCTTT. Protein sequence: CSARDTGNTEAFF.

This clonotype was observed once. This sequence joins TRBV19 and TRBJ1-2; TRBD1 matches 9 bases. Trimming at V came to 5 bases and at J to 7 bases, leaving 8 bases not matched to a gene. The CDR3 is 14 amino acids. Per germline, CDR1 LNHDA and CDR2 SQIVND (reference sequence). The chain's CDR3 is CASSSAGTGSGYTF. DNA for the CDR3: TGTGCCAGTAGTTCTGCAGGGACAGGGAGTGGCTACACCTTC.

There are many counts of this clonotype. The chain combines TRBV20-1 with TRBJ1-2; 11 nucleotides align to TRBD1. The length of the CDR3 is 14 residues. Germline CDR1 and CDR2: DFQATT and SNEGSKA (reference sequence). V trimming: 6 bases; J trimming: 7 bases; junction bases outside the gene matches: 10. The CDR3 here is CSAPRRTGGGGYTF. CDR3 bases: TGCAGTGCCCCCAGGAGGACAGGGGGCGGTGGCTACACCTTC.

This clonotype was picked up many times. A read error may produce the germline difference seen at one junction end. The V call is TRBV29-1, the J call TRBJ2-2; D might be TRBD2 (5 bases). The germline V gene encodes CDR1 SQVTM and CDR2 ANQGSEA. The CDR3 has 13 amino acids. CDR3 residues: CSVHAPNTGELLF. CDR3 DNA: TGCAGCGTTCATGCGCCAAACACCGGGGAGCTGCTTTTT.

As to this clonotype: A much more abundant neighbour one base away suggests this may be a read error. V is TRBV5-4 and J is TRBJ2-2, with 8 bases fitting TRBD2. The CDR3 extends over 15 amino acids. Germline loops: CDR1 SGHNT, CDR2 YYREEE (reference sequence). The CDR3 region has the DNA TGTGCCAGCAGCCCCGTAGCGGGAAGAACCGGGGAGCTGTCTTTT. It is translated as CASSPVAGRTGELSF.

The chain has TRBV2 and TRBJ1-4; D ambiguous. In germline, CDR1 is SNHLY, CDR2 FYNNEI. Trimming stripped 1 base from V and 4 bases from J, with 10 bases between. This CDR3 is 15 amino acids long. The CDR3 DNA sequence: TGTGCCAGCAGTGAAGAACAGCTCTTTAATGAAAAACTGTTTTTT. This gives the protein CASSEEQLFNEKLFF. The whole variable domain, filled in from reference TRBV2 and TRBJ1-4, reads EPEVTQTPSHQVTQMGQEVILRCVPISNHLYFYWYRQILGQKVEFLVSFYNNEISEKSEIFDDQFSVERPDGSNFTLKIRSTKLEDSAMYFCASSEEQLFNEKLFFGSGTQLSVL.

The J gene is TRBJ2-7, the V gene TRBV10-3; the D call may be TRBD1 or TRBD2 (6 bases each). V dropped 4 bases and J dropped 9 bases, with 28 bases sitting between them. The CDR3 loop spans 17 amino acids. Germline lookup yields CDR1 ENHRY and CDR2 SYGVKD. The CDR3 loop reads CAISGIRRAGGTDTQYF. The CDR3 DNA sequence: TGTGCCATCAGTGGGATTAGGAGGGCCGGGGGCACAGATACGCAGTACTTC.

Points on this clonotype: Since a much larger clone is just one base distant, this may be a read error. The J gene is TRBJ2-5, the V gene TRBV7-2; a weak D match, TRBD2 (6 bases). The germline V gene encodes CDR1 SGHTA and CDR2 FQGNSA. The V end lost 5 bases, the J end lost 9 bases, and 22 bases lay between the germline ends. The CDR3 runs to 15 residues. The CDR3 protein is CASSTEGRVGEAQYF. In nucleotides, the CDR3 is TGTGCCAGCAGCACTGAGGGCAGGGTGGGGGAGGCCCAGTACTTC. Combining the CDR3 with reference TRBV7-2 and TRBJ2-5 gives the whole variable domain GAGVSQSPSNKVTEKGKDVELRCDPISGHTALYWYRQSLGQGLEFLIYFQGNSAPDKSGLPSDRFSAERTGGSVSTLTIQRTQQEDSAVYLCASSTEGRVGEAQYFGPGTRLLVL.

This clonotype was recorded at least ten times. The V call is TRBV10-2, the J call TRBJ2-7; 13 positions match TRBD2. Germline V CDR1 and CDR2: WSHSY, SAAADI. V was clipped by 8 bases and J by 4 bases; unmatched bases: 14. The CDR3 runs 17 residues. DNA of the CDR3: TGCGCCAGCCTCGGCGAGAGCGGGACTAGCGGGACTTACGAGCAGTACTTC. The encoded protein is CASLGESGTSGTYEQYF.